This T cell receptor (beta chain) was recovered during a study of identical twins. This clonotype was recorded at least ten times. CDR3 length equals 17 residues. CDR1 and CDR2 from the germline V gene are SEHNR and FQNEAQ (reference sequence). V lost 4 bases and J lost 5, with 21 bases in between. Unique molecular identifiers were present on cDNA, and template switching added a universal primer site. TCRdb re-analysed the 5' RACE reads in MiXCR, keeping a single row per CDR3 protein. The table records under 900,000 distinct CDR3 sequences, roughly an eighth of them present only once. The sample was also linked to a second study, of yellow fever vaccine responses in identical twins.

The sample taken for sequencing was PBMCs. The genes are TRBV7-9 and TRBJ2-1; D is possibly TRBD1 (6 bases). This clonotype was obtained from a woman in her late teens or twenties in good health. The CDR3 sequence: CASSSLNSGETNNEQFF. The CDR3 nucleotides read TGTGCCAGCAGCTCCCTCAACTCAGGGGAAACGAACAATGAGCAGTTCTTC.